A single sample gave rise to the 21 T cell receptor beta chains below, sequenced in a study of T cells in Graves' hyperthyroidism and ophthalmopathy. TCR beta CDR3 regions were amplified from RNA transcripts. First-round RT-PCR with HTBI primers amplified the TCR CDR3 region. TCRdb reanalysed the multiplex PCR reads using MiXCR and keeps one entry per CDR3 protein. The sample has some 560,000 distinct CDR3 sequences, less than 15% seen once. Sequencing input: blood. These receptors were taken from a woman between 35 and 50 years old with Graves' hyperthyroidism.

This clonotype was found many times. This chain joins TRBV4-1 and TRBJ2-7, with D tentatively TRBD1 (6 bases). Germline V gives CDR1 MGHRA, CDR2 YSYEKL. With 0 bases removed from V and 0 bases from J, the gap between germline ends came to 12 bases. This CDR3 has 16 amino acids. The CDR3 DNA reads TGCGCCAGCAGCCAAGATCCCCAGGGGACCTCCTACGAGCAGTACTTC. It codes for CASSQDPQGTSYEQYF.

There are a few counts of this clonotype. The junction shows a germline mismatch at one end, possibly a read error. The chain couples TRBV5-1 to TRBJ1-1, with D unclear. Germline CDR1 SGHRS, CDR2 YFSETQ. This CDR3 contains 14 residues. CDR3 residues: CTSSLGPVNTEAFF. DNA for the CDR3: TGCACCAGCAGCCTGGGCCCAGTGAACACTGAAGCTTTCTTT. The complete variable domain, with remaining parts taken from reference TRBV5-1 and TRBJ1-1, reads KAGVTQTPRYLIKTRGQQVTLSCSPISGHRSVSWYQQTPGQGLQFLFEYFSETQRNKGNFPGRFSGRQFSNSRSEMNVSTLELGDSALYLCTSSLGPVNTEAFFGQGTRLTVV.

This clonotype has more than one count but fewer than ten. The chain joins TRBV13 to TRBJ2-7, with 8 bases lining up with TRBD1. V shed 0 bases, J shed 6 bases, and the junction held 7 bases outside the gene matches. This CDR3 is built from 15 residues. Germline V gene lookup returns CDR1 PRHDT and CDR2 FYEKMQ (reference sequence). As DNA, the CDR3 is TGTGCCAGCAGCTTAGGGCAGGGGGCGGTAGTCGAGCAGTACTTC. As protein: CASSLGQGAVVEQYF.

The sample holds a few counts of this clonotype. The chain recombines TRBV9 with TRBJ2-7, with D perhaps TRBD2 (6 bases). The CDR3 is made up of 15 amino acids. Per germline, CDR1 SGDLS and CDR2 YYNGEE. The ends were cut back, 0 bases at V and 0 bases at J, with 10 bases in the middle. DNA of the CDR3: TGTGCCAGCAGCGTAGACGGGACTCTCTCCTACGAGCAGTACTTC. The encoded protein is CASSVDGTLSYEQYF.

This clonotype was counted at least ten times. The chain links TRBV6-1 to TRBJ2-5, with 9 positions matching TRBD1. CDR3 length: 16 amino acids. The germline CDR1 and CDR2 sequences are MNHNS and SASEGT. V lost 5 bases, J lost 0 bases, and 7 bases stayed unmatched. The chain's CDR3 is CASSKGDRDYQETQYF. The CDR3 region has the DNA TGTGCCAGCAGTAAAGGGGACAGGGATTACCAAGAGACCCAGTACTTC.

There are a few counts of this clonotype. The chain uses TRBV19 and TRBJ2-1; tentatively, D is TRBD2 (6 bases). Trimming stripped 5 bases from V and 9 bases from J, with 11 bases between. Germline V gene data show CDR1 as LNHDA and CDR2 as SQIVND (reference sequence). The CDR3 is 12 residues long. The DNA of the CDR3 is TGTGCCAGTAGTGTCGGCGGGACTGAGCAGTTCTTC. Its protein product is CASSVGGTEQFF.

This clonotype came up many times. The chain carries TRBV28 and TRBJ2-1; no clear D gene. V lost 6 bases and J 8 bases, leaving 14 bases between the germline ends. Germline CDR1 MDHEN, CDR2 SYDVKM. CDR3 size: 13 residues. DNA of the CDR3: TGTGCCAGCAGCCGCCGCGGTCCGGATGAGCAGTTCTTC. This sequence encodes CASSRRGPDEQFF.

V is TRBV15 and J is TRBJ1-1; no firm D call. This CDR3 is built from 14 residues. CDR1 and CDR2 (germline): LNHNV, YYDKDF (reference sequence). With 1 base removed from V and 4 bases from J, the gap between germline ends came to 10 bases. Written as DNA, the CDR3 is TGTGCCACCAGCAGAGTCGGAAGGAGCACTGAAGCTTTCTTT. It translates to CATSRVGRSTEAFF.

The table lists this clonotype with many counts. The chain joins TRBV30 to TRBJ2-4, with TRBD1 matching 9 bases. The junction had 0 bases not matched to a gene; V was cut back by 1 base and J by 8 bases. The germline V gene encodes CDR1 GTSNPN and CDR2 SVGIG (reference sequence). The length of the CDR3 is 12 residues. CDR3 in amino acids: CAWSGTGDIQYF. The CDR3 coding sequence is TGTGCCTGGAGTGGGACAGGGGACATTCAGTACTTC.

This clonotype appeared many times. The chain carries TRBV11-2 and TRBJ2-5; D not certain. Germline V gene data show CDR1 as SGHAT and CDR2 as FQNNGV. Deletions cut 6 bases from V and 2 bases from J, with 13 bases between. The CDR3 is 14 residues long. CDR3 DNA: TGTGCCAGCAGTTTTATGCACGGACAAGAGACCCAGTACTTC. Encoded protein: CASSFMHGQETQYF. Combining the CDR3 with reference TRBV11-2 and TRBJ2-5 gives the whole variable domain EAGVAQSPRYKIIEKRQSVAFWCNPISGHATLYWYQQILGQGPKLLIQFQNNGVVDDSQLPKDRFSAERLKGVDSTLKIQPAKLEDSAVYLCASSFMHGQETQYFGPGTRLLVL.

The chain's CDR3 is CSARDQAGHADNEQFF. CDR3 nucleotide sequence: TGCAGTGCTAGAGATCAGGCAGGGCATGCGGACAATGAGCAGTTCTTC. The chain employs TRBV20-1 and TRBJ2-1; perhaps TRBD1 as D (5 bases). V was cut by 0 bases and J by 5 bases, with 17 bases left in between. Per germline, CDR1 DFQATT and CDR2 SNEGSKA (reference sequence). This CDR3 has 16 amino acids.

The chain uses TRBV25-1 and TRBJ2-7; TRBD2 is a possible D gene (5 bases). This CDR3 region has 11 residues. V was cut by 6 bases and J by 5 bases, with 8 bases left in between. CDR1 is MGHDK and CDR2 is SYGVNS in the germline V gene. CDR3 amino acids: CASRRGNEQYF. The CDR3, as DNA: TGTGCCAGCAGGAGAGGGAACGAGCAGTACTTC.

Remarks on this clonotype: One end of the junction does not line up with germline, which may come from a read error. The chain is built from TRBV28 and TRBJ2-5; D ambiguous. CDR1 MDHEN and CDR2 SYDVKM come from the germline V gene. CDR3 length: 13 residues. This CDR3 is CARRMDGEETQYF. The DNA for the CDR3 is TGTGCCCGCAGAATGGACGGCGAAGAGACCCAGTACTTC.

This clonotype has just a few counts. The V gene is TRBV12-3 or TRBV12-4, the J gene TRBJ2-1; TRBD2 aligns across 10 bases. The V and J ends lost 8 bases and 3 bases, in that order; junction bases with no gene match: 1. The CDR3 has 13 residues. The CDR3: CASWTSGYNEQFF. The CDR3 coding sequence is TGTGCCAGCTGGACTAGCGGCTACAATGAGCAGTTCTTC.

Many counts were recorded for this clonotype. CDR3 DNA: TGTGCCAGCAGCTTAGCCCCGGACAGGGACACTGAAGCTTTCTTT. This encodes CASSLAPDRDTEAFF. The V call is TRBV11-2, the J call TRBJ1-1, with 8 bases that match TRBD1. This CDR3 is built from 15 residues. The germline V gene encodes CDR1 SGHAT and CDR2 FQNNGV. V was pared by 1 base and J by 3 bases, with 4 bases of the junction left unmatched.

This clonotype was recorded a few times. The CDR3 spells CASSYSINAARTYEQYF. CDR3 coding DNA: TGTGCCAGCAGTTACTCGATAAATGCGGCCCGAACCTACGAGCAGTACTTC. V is TRBV6-5 and J is TRBJ2-7; no clear D. V shed 0 bases and J shed 2 bases, with 17 bases lying between them. Germline V gene data show CDR1 as MNHEY and CDR2 as SVGAGI. This CDR3 region has 17 residues.

This clonotype has ten or more counts. V usage is TRBV13 and J usage is TRBJ2-1, with 10 bases identical to TRBD1. Germline V gives CDR1 PRHDT, CDR2 FYEKMQ (reference sequence). CDR3 length: 16 residues. V was clipped by 4 bases and J by 7 bases; unmatched bases: 10. The CDR3 DNA reads TGTGCCAGCAGCTCCGAGCGGGACAGGGGTGAAAATGAGCAGTTCTTC. Translation: CASSSERDRGENEQFF.

This clonotype appeared many times. The chain links TRBV28 to TRBJ2-3; perhaps TRBD1 as D (5 bases). V shed 3 bases and J shed 3 bases, with 10 bases lying between them. The CDR3 length is 14 residues. Germline V gives CDR1 MDHEN, CDR2 SYDVKM. The CDR3 here is CASSFGRGTDTQYF. CDR3 DNA: TGTGCCAGCAGTTTTGGAAGGGGTACAGATACGCAGTATTTT.

This clonotype has at least ten counts. This rearrangement joins TRBV5-1 to TRBJ1-1; the match to TRBD1 covers 9 bases. CDR1 is SGHRS, CDR2 YFSETQ, per germline. This CDR3 region has 18 residues. V was clipped by 0 bases and J by 0 bases; unmatched bases: 9. The CDR3 DNA is TGCGCCAGCAGCTTGGAGAGGGGACAGGGCCTTATGAACACTGAAGCTTTCTTT. Its protein is CASSLERGQGLMNTEAFF.

This chain uses TRBV9 with TRBJ1-5; no firm D call. V was cut by 3 bases and J by 2 bases, with 12 bases left in between. In germline, CDR1 is SGDLS, CDR2 YYNGEE. This CDR3 has 15 amino acids. The CDR3 protein is CASSAGNLGNQPQHF. The CDR3 region has the DNA TGTGCCAGCAGCGCAGGAAATCTCGGCAATCAGCCCCAGCATTTT.

This sequence joins TRBV28 and TRBJ2-5; D may be TRBD1 or TRBD2 (5 bases each). V lost 6 bases, J lost 2 bases, and 13 bases lay in between. The CDR3 is 14 residues long. The V gene's germline CDR1 is MDHEN and CDR2 SYDVKM. The CDR3 nucleotides read TGTGCCAGCAGCCTTACTAGGGGTCAAGAGACCCAGTACTTC. Translating gives CASSLTRGQETQYF.